This T cell receptor beta chain was recorded in a study of blood T cell repertoires in COVID-19. Whole-study context: The United States, Italy and Spain provided the acute and convalescent COVID-19 samples. The cDNA or gDNA used as material had been derived from T cells, B-cell-depleted T cells, or PBMCs.

This clone has only a few counts. Source study methods: Amplification of reference gene primers was used by the study to estimate nucleated cell counts. Clones were sequenced by immunoSEQ multiplex PCR, and TCRdb holds only the in-frame ones, with some missing. V, J and clone size are those of that table, while D and trimming were read from the DNA. This repertoire shows fewer than 120,000 clones, around 68% found once; its top ten account for about 8.3%. CDR1 is MGHRA and CDR2 is YSYEKL in the germline V gene. The CDR3 is 14 amino acids. V lost 4 bases and J lost 7, with 11 bases in between. The sequence was collected from a woman aged 55-69 years with acute or convalescent COVID-19. V is TRBV4-1 and J is TRBJ1-6; a weak D match, TRBD1 (5 bases). Sequenced input: peripheral blood. CDR3 region: CASSPQDRNSPLHF. CDR3 DNA sequence: TGCGCCAGCAGCCCCCAAGACAGAAATTCACCCCTCCACTTT.